Below are 32 T cell receptor beta chains sequenced from a single sample in a study of T cells after yellow fever vaccination. TCRdb fed the 5' RACE reads into MiXCR, producing one record per CDR3 protein. The data show about 550,000 distinct CDR3 sequences, with 19% seen just once and 13% to 15% held by the top ten. The material sequenced was PBMCs, taken 15 days after the yellow fever booster vaccination. Receptor source: a man aged 25 to 40 who received the YFV17D yellow fever vaccine.

This clonotype occurred a few times. This chain joins TRBV12-3 or TRBV12-4 and TRBJ2-3; the match to TRBD2 covers 9 bases. The junction had 7 bases not matched to a gene; V was cut back by 4 bases and J by 2 bases. The CDR3 covers 16 residues. This chain's CDR3 is CASSSSLAGITDTQYF. The CDR3 DNA sequence: TGTGCCAGCAGTTCCTCCCTAGCGGGAATCACAGATACGCAGTATTTT.

The V gene is TRBV29-1, the J gene TRBJ2-5, with 8 bases lining up with TRBD1. Trimming took 4 bases from V and 4 from J; bases not matched to a gene: 5. Germline lookup yields CDR1 SQVTM and CDR2 ANQGSEA. This CDR3 comprises 13 residues. The CDR3 loop is CSVGGRGRETQYF. The DNA of the CDR3 is TGCAGCGTTGGAGGCAGGGGGCGAGAGACCCAGTACTTC.

This clonotype was seen more than once but under ten times. The chain carries TRBV5-1 and TRBJ2-1; the match to TRBD1 covers 9 bases. V trimming: 4 bases; J trimming: 1 base; junction bases outside the gene matches: 6. Germline V gives CDR1 SGHRS, CDR2 YFSETQ. This CDR3 comprises 16 residues. CDR3 coding DNA: TGCGCCAGCAGCCCGGGACAGGGAGTGTCCTACAATGAGCAGTTCTTC. It is translated as CASSPGQGVSYNEQFF.

The J gene is TRBJ2-3, the V gene TRBV7-9, with D tentatively TRBD1 (6 bases). Germline loops: CDR1 SEHNR, CDR2 FQNEAQ (reference sequence). The V end lost 5 bases, the J end lost 0 bases, and 9 bases lay between the germline ends. The CDR3 length is 14 residues. CDR3 DNA sequence: TGTGCCAGCAGCAGGACAGCTAGCACAGATACGCAGTATTTT. Protein sequence: CASSRTASTDTQYF.

The V gene is TRBV5-1, the J gene TRBJ2-3; TRBD1 matches at 7 bases. The length of the CDR3 is 15 residues. Per germline, CDR1 SGHRS and CDR2 YFSETQ. The V and J ends lost 0 bases and 4 bases, in that order; junction bases with no gene match: 5. The CDR3 sequence: CASSLEQGVADTQYF. CDR3 nucleotide sequence: TGCGCCAGCAGCTTGGAGCAGGGGGTGGCAGATACGCAGTATTTT.

This clonotype occurred a few times. V usage is TRBV6-5 and J usage is TRBJ2-3; D is uncertain. V gave up 4 bases and J gave up 2 bases, with 10 bases separating them. This CDR3 is built from 14 residues. From germline, CDR1 is MNHEY and CDR2 SVGAGI. CDR3: CASSSSITTDTQYF. CDR3 DNA sequence: TGTGCCAGCAGTTCCTCGATCACCACAGATACGCAGTATTTT.

This rearrangement joins TRBV11-2 to TRBJ2-5, with TRBD1 matching over 9 bases. CDR3 length: 16 residues. Unmatched junction bases numbered 11, after V lost 5 bases and J lost 4 bases. Per germline, CDR1 SGHAT and CDR2 FQNNGV. The CDR3 loop reads CASSPGDRVIAETQYF. As DNA, the CDR3 is TGTGCCAGCAGCCCCGGGGACAGGGTTATTGCAGAGACCCAGTACTTC.

V usage is TRBV15 and J usage is TRBJ2-2, with D possibly matching TRBD1 (6 bases). This CDR3 is built from 15 residues. Per the germline V gene, CDR1 is LNHNV and CDR2 is YYDKDF (reference sequence). Trimming cost V 8 bases and J 1 base, with 14 bases left between them. DNA of the CDR3: TGTGCCACCCGAGCCAGGACAGAGAACACCGGGGAGCTGTTTTTT. This sequence encodes CATRARTENTGELFF.

This clonotype occurred a few times. The chain employs TRBV6-2 or TRBV6-3 and TRBJ2-1, with a tentative D call TRBD2 (7 bases). V gave up 11 bases and J gave up 10 bases, with 18 bases separating them. The germline CDR1 and CDR2 sequences are MNHEY and SVGEGT. CDR3 size: 12 residues. This CDR3 reads CASREGGKEQFF. As DNA, the CDR3 is TGTGCCTCCAGGGAGGGGGGTAAGGAGCAGTTCTTC.

The rearrangement uses TRBV29-1 and TRBJ2-3; 7 nucleotides agree with TRBD2. There are 13 residues in the CDR3. V shed 6 bases, J shed 6 bases, and the junction held 9 bases outside the gene matches. CDR1 and CDR2 from the germline V gene are SQVTM and ANQGSEA. CDR3 nucleotides: TGCAGCGTGGGAGGGATCGCCTTGGATACGCAGTATTTT. It codes for CSVGGIALDTQYF.

The chain is built from TRBV7-3 and TRBJ2-1; possible D gene TRBD2, 5 bases. The CDR3 spans 17 residues. Germline V lookup: CDR1 SGHTA, CDR2 FQGTGA. The V and J ends lost 0 bases and 7 bases respectively, with 19 bases between them. The CDR3 protein is CASSLTRSEVSLNEQFF. The CDR3 DNA is TGTGCCAGCAGCTTAACGAGGTCGGAGGTTAGTCTGAATGAGCAGTTCTTC.

This clonotype was counted a few times. The chain links TRBV12-3 or TRBV12-4 to TRBJ2-2; 11 bases are a match to TRBD2. After removal of 2 bases from V and 6 bases from J, the junction contained 2 bases not matched to a gene. The CDR3 is 15 residues long. The DNA of the CDR3 is TGTGCCAGCAGTTTAACTAGCGGGAGTGCCGGGGAGCTGTTTTTT. Translating gives CASSLTSGSAGELFF.

This clonotype was observed a handful of times. The chain carries TRBV28 and TRBJ1-4; the match to TRBD1 covers 8 bases. The V gene end was trimmed by 6 bases and the J gene end by 5 bases; junction bases not matched to a gene: 5. This CDR3 contains 14 residues. CDR1 and CDR2 (germline): MDHEN, SYDVKM. The CDR3, as DNA: TGTGCCAGCAGCCAGGGGGCTGGGAATGAAAAACTGTTTTTT. Amino acid sequence: CASSQGAGNEKLFF.

J is TRBJ2-1 and V is TRBV12-5; D ambiguous. The ends were cut back, 0 bases at V and 9 bases at J, with 6 bases in the middle. CDR1 is LGHNT, CDR2 FRNRAP, per germline. This CDR3 is 12 amino acids long. CDR3 in DNA: TGTGCTAGTGGTTTGGTACCGGGTGAGCAGTTCTTC. It codes for CASGLVPGEQFF.

This clonotype has only a few counts. The J gene is TRBJ1-2, the V gene TRBV28; D remains ambiguous. Per the germline V gene, CDR1 is MDHEN and CDR2 is SYDVKM. The CDR3 sequence is 14 residues long. Trimming took off 8 bases at V and 1 base at J, with 14 bases between the two ends. The CDR3 bases are TGTGCCAGCGCTAACCCGGGAAGTAACTATGGCTACACCTTC. Its translation is CASANPGSNYGYTF.

J is TRBJ2-7 and V is TRBV29-1; D ambiguous. The CDR3 runs 16 residues. Germline V CDR1 and CDR2: SQVTM, ANQGSEA. V lost 3 bases, J lost 0 bases, and 18 bases lay in between. The CDR3 loop reads CSVEKDEAGSSYEQYF. In DNA form, the CDR3 reads TGCAGCGTTGAGAAAGACGAAGCAGGCAGCTCCTACGAGCAGTACTTC.

The sample holds a few counts of this clonotype. V and J are TRBV6-2 or TRBV6-3 and TRBJ2-7; D unresolved. The CDR3 spans 13 residues. Germline CDR1 MNHEY, CDR2 SVGEGT. The ends were cut back, 8 bases at V and 5 bases at J, with 16 bases in the middle. The CDR3, as DNA: TGTGCCAGCTTCCGCGGCCTATCCCACGAGCAGTACTTC. Its translation: CASFRGLSHEQYF.

This clonotype was seen more than once but under ten times. V and J are TRBV9 and TRBJ2-3, with a weak D call TRBD2 (5 bases). The CDR3 consists of 16 residues. V dropped 0 bases and J dropped 4 bases, with 15 bases sitting between them. CDR1 and CDR2 (germline): SGDLS, YYNGEE. CDR3 DNA sequence: TGTGCCAGCAGCGTAGGAGGAACCCGGGGTGCAGATACGCAGTATTTT. It specifies CASSVGGTRGADTQYF. The whole variable domain, remainder taken from reference TRBV9 and TRBJ2-3, is DSGVTQTPKHLITATGQRVTLRCSPRSGDLSVYWYQQSLDQGLQFLIQYYNGEERAKGNILERFSAQQFPDLHSELNLSSLELGDSALYFCASSVGGTRGADTQYFGPGTRLTVL.

This clonotype was seen more than once but under ten times. The chain employs TRBV11-2 and TRBJ2-1; D call uncertain. CDR1 SGHAT and CDR2 FQNNGV come from the germline V gene. V was cut by 7 bases and J by 7 bases, with 20 bases left in between. This CDR3 is 15 amino acids long. The CDR3, as DNA: TGTGCCAGCACCCCTCAAGAACTGGCGACTAATGAGCAGTTCTTC. Protein product: CASTPQELATNEQFF.

The J gene is TRBJ2-2, the V gene TRBV7-2; a weak D match, TRBD2 (5 bases). Germline V gives CDR1 SGHTA, CDR2 FQGNSA. V lost 0 bases and J lost 7, with 12 bases in between. This CDR3 has 15 residues. The CDR3, as DNA: TGTGCCAGCAGCTTAGCCGTACTAGATGTCGGGGAGCTGTTTTTT. It specifies CASSLAVLDVGELFF.

This chain connects TRBV20-1 to TRBJ2-1, with unresolved D. The CDR3 has 17 residues. The V gene lost 3 bases and the J gene lost 1 base, with 19 bases spanning the gap. Germline CDR1 and CDR2: DFQATT and SNEGSKA (reference sequence). DNA of the CDR3: TGCAGTGCTAGGGCCGGCCGGGTTGGCCTTTCCTACAATGAGCAGTTCTTC. This gives the protein CSARAGRVGLSYNEQFF.

The V call is TRBV19, the J call TRBJ2-6; D not resolved. The CDR3 has 13 amino acids. The V and J ends lost 6 bases and 0 bases respectively, with 3 bases between them. Germline V gene data show CDR1 as LNHDA and CDR2 as SQIVND (reference sequence). DNA for the CDR3: TGTGCCAGTAGATTCTCTGGGGCCAACGTCCTGACTTTC. As protein: CASRFSGANVLTF.

This chain uses TRBV6-1 with TRBJ1-1; D gene uncertain. Per germline, CDR1 MNHNS and CDR2 SASEGT. CDR3 length equals 16 residues. Trimming shortened V by 4 bases and J by 5 bases, and 20 bases separated the two germline ends. The CDR3 reads CASSGEPGRWETEAFF. The DNA for the CDR3 is TGTGCCAGCAGTGGAGAACCCGGGAGGTGGGAGACTGAAGCTTTCTTT.

The chain has TRBV12-3 or TRBV12-4 and TRBJ2-4; TRBD2 matches at 13 bases. The J segment lost 8 bases and the V segment lost 7 bases, leaving 8 bases of the junction unmatched. The CDR3 contains 15 residues. CDR3 protein: CASTRGLAGDDIQYF. The CDR3 nucleotides are TGTGCCAGCACCAGAGGACTAGCGGGAGATGACATTCAGTACTTC.

The chain recombines TRBV20-1 with TRBJ2-1; D gene uncertain. The CDR3 loop spans 12 amino acids. Trimming stripped 6 bases from V and 1 base from J, with 7 bases between. Germline V CDR1 and CDR2: DFQATT, SNEGSKA (reference sequence). CDR3 protein: CSAAGSYNEQFF. CDR3 sequence (DNA): TGCAGTGCGGCCGGGTCCTACAATGAGCAGTTCTTC.

A few counts support this clonotype. This rearrangement joins TRBV7-2 to TRBJ2-3; D gene ambiguous. The CDR3 extends over 13 amino acids. Germline CDR1 reads SGHTA; CDR2 reads FQGNSA. Trimming cost V 1 base and J 3 bases, with 5 bases left between them. The CDR3 DNA reads as TGTGCCAGCAGCTTAGTTATAACAGATACGCAGTATTTT. This codes for CASSLVITDTQYF.

The chain has TRBV6-5 and TRBJ2-7, with no clear D. Per the germline V gene, CDR1 is MNHEY and CDR2 is SVGAGI. This CDR3 comprises 14 residues. Trimming took off 4 bases at V and 3 bases at J, with 13 bases between the two ends. CDR3 loop: CASSSPVPSYEQYF. The CDR3 DNA reads as TGTGCCAGCAGTTCCCCAGTGCCCAGCTACGAGCAGTACTTC.

This clonotype showed up just a few times. The V and J genes are TRBV7-9 and TRBJ2-1; 11 positions match TRBD2. The J segment lost 2 bases and the V segment lost 5 bases, leaving 5 bases of the junction unmatched. The CDR3 consists of 16 residues. CDR1 and CDR2 from the germline V gene are SEHNR and FQNEAQ (reference sequence). CDR3 bases: TGTGCCAGCAGCCTGGGACTAGCGGAAGCCTACAATGAGCAGTTCTTC. Translating gives CASSLGLAEAYNEQFF.

This clonotype was seen only a few times. The rearrangement uses TRBV28 and TRBJ2-7; possibly TRBD1 for D (6 bases). The CDR3 consists of 14 residues. Per the germline V gene, CDR1 is MDHEN and CDR2 is SYDVKM. The germline V and J ends were trimmed by 7 bases and 3 bases, with 16 bases remaining between them. The CDR3 spells CASISGQGHYEQYF. CDR3 DNA: TGTGCCAGCATCTCAGGTCAGGGGCACTACGAGCAGTACTTC.

The chain joins TRBV6-5 to TRBJ2-5, with 10 bases that match TRBD1. The V segment lost 4 bases and the J segment 3 bases; nucleotides outside the gene matches: 8. CDR3 length: 16 residues. The germline gives CDR1 MNHEY, CDR2 SVGAGI. The CDR3 coding sequence is TGTGCCAGCAGTTCACTGACAGGGGGCCCAAAAGAGACCCAGTACTTC. Residues: CASSSLTGGPKETQYF.

V usage is TRBV14 and J usage is TRBJ2-7; 13 bases fit TRBD2. Losses at the gene ends were 3 bases for V and 3 bases for J; bases not matched to a gene: 2. CDR3 length equals 15 residues. Germline V gene lookup returns CDR1 SGHDN and CDR2 FVKESK. The chain's CDR3 is CASSQGLAGIYEQYF. The CDR3 coding sequence is TGTGCCAGCAGCCAGGGACTAGCGGGAATCTACGAGCAGTACTTC.

The rearrangement joins TRBV5-1 to TRBJ2-1; tentative D call: TRBD2 (6 bases). CDR3 length: 13 amino acids. Trimming removed 0 bases from V and 8 bases from J, with 9 bases in between. CDR1 and CDR2 (germline): SGHRS, YFSETQ. DNA of the CDR3: TGCGCCAGCAGCTTGGCGGCTAGCGATGAGCAGTTCTTC. Its translation: CASSLAASDEQFF.